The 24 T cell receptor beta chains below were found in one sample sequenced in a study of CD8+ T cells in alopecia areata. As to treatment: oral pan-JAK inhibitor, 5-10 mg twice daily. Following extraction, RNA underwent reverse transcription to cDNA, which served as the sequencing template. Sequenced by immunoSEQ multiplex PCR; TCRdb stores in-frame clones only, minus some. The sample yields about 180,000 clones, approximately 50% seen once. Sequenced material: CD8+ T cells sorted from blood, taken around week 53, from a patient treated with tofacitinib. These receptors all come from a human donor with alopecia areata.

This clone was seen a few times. The CDR3 nucleotides read TGTGCCAGCAGTGATGCATCGGGCTGGGGAATTCAAGAGACCCAGTACTTC. Its protein product is CASSDASGWGIQETQYF. The chain is built from TRBV25-1 and TRBJ2-5; D is uncertain. Germline-derived CDR1 and CDR2 are MGHDK and SYGVNS. The CDR3 covers 17 residues. With 3 bases removed from V and 2 bases from J, the gap between germline ends came to 19 bases.

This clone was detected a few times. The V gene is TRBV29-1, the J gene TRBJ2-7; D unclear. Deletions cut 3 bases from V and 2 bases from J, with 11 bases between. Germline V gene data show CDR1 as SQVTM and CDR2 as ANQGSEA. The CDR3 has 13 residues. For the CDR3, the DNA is TGCAGCGTTGACTCGGGTAACGCCTACGAGCAGTACTTC. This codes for CSVDSGNAYEQYF.

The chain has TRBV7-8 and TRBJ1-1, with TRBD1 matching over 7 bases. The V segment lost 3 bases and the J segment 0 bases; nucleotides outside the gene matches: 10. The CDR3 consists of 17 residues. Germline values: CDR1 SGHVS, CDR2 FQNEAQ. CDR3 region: CASSFPEEQGLNTEAFF. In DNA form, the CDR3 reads TGTGCCAGCAGCTTTCCAGAGGAACAGGGGTTGAACACTGAAGCTTTCTTT.

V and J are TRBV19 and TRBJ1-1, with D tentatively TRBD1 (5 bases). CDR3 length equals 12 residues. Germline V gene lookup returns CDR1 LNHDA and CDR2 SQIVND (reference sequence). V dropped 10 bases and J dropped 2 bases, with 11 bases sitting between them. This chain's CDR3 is CAISGGNTEAFF. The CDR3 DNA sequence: TGTGCCATCAGTGGGGGAAACACTGAAGCTTTCTTT.

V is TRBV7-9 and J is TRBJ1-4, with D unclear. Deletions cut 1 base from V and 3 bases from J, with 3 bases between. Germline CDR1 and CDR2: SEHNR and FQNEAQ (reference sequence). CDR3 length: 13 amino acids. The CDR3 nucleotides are TGTGCCAGCAGCTTAGATCCTAATGAAAAACTGTTTTTT. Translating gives CASSLDPNEKLFF. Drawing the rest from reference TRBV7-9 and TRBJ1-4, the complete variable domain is DTGVSQNPRHKITKRGQNVTFRCDPISEHNRLYWYRQTLGQGPEFLTYFQNEAQLEKSRLLSDRFSAERPKGSFSTLEIQRTEQGDSAMYLCASSLDPNEKLFFGSGTQLSVL.

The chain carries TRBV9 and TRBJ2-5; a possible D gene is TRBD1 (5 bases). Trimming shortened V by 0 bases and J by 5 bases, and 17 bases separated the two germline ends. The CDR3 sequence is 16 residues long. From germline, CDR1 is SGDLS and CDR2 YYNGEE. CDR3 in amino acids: CASSVAPIGEGETQYF. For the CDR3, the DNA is TGTGCCAGCAGCGTAGCCCCGATAGGGGAAGGGGAGACCCAGTACTTC.

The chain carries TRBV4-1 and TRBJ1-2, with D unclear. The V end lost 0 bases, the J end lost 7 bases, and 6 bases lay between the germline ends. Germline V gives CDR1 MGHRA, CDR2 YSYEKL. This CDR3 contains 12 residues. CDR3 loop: CASSQDYFGYTF. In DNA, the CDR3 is TGCGCCAGCAGCCAAGATTACTTTGGCTACACCTTC.

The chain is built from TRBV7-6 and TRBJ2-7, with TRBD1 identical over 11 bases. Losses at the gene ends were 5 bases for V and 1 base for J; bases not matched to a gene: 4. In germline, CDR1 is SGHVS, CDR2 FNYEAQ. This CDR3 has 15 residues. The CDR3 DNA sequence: TGTGCCAGCAGCCCAGGGACAGGGGGATCCTACGAGCAGTACTTC. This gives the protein CASSPGTGGSYEQYF. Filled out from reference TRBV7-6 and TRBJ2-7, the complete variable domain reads GAGVSQSPRYKVTKRGQDVALRCDPISGHVSLYWYRQALGQGPEFLTYFNYEAQQDKSGLPNDRFSAERPEGSISTLTIQRTEQRDSAMYRCASSPGTGGSYEQYFGPGTRLTVT.

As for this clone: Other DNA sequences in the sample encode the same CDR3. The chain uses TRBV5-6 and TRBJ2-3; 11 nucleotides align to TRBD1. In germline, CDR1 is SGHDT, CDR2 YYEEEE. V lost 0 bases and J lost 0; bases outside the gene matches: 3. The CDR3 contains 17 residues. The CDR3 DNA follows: TGTGCCAGCAGCTTGGCCGGGACAGGGGGTAGCACAGATACGCAGTATTTT. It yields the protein CASSLAGTGGSTDTQYF. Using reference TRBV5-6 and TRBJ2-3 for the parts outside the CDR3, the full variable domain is DAGVTQSPTHLIKTRGQQVTLRCSPKSGHDTVSWYQQALGQGPQFIFQYYEEEERQRGNFPDRFSGHQFPNYSSELNVNALLLGDSALYLCASSLAGTGGSTDTQYFGPGTRLTVL.

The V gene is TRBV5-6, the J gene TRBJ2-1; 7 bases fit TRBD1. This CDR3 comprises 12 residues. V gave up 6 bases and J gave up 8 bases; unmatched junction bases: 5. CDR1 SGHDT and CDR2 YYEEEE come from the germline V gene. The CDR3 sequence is CASTLGGDEQFF. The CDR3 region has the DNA TGTGCCAGCACCCTAGGGGGCGATGAGCAGTTCTTC.

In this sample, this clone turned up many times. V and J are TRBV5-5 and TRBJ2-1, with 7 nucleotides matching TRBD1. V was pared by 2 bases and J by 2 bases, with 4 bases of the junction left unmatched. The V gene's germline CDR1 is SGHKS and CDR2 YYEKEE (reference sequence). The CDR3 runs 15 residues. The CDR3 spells CASSLEQGPYNEQFF. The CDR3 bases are TGTGCCAGCAGCTTAGAACAGGGGCCCTACAATGAGCAGTTCTTC.

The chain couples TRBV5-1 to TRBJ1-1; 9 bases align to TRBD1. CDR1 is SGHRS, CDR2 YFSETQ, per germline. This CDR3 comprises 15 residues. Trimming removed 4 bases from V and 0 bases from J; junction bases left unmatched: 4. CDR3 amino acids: CASSMGQGMNTEAFF. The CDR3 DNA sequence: TGCGCCAGCAGCATGGGACAGGGCATGAACACTGAAGCTTTCTTT.

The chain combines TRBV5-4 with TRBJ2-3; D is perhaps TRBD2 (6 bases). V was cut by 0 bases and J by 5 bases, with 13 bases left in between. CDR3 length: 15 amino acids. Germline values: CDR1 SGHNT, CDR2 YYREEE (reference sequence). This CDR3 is CASSLAGEQEDTQYF. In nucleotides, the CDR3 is TGTGCCAGCAGCTTGGCGGGGGAGCAGGAAGATACGCAGTATTTT.

The CDR3 protein is CASSTRQGINQPQHF. The DNA for the CDR3 is TGTGCCAGCAGCACGAGACAGGGGATAAATCAGCCCCAGCATTTT. The chain is built from TRBV7-2 and TRBJ1-5; 8 nucleotides align to TRBD1. The germline V gene encodes CDR1 SGHTA and CDR2 FQGNSA. There are 15 residues in the CDR3. Trimming at V came to 5 bases and at J to 4 bases, leaving 7 bases not matched to a gene.

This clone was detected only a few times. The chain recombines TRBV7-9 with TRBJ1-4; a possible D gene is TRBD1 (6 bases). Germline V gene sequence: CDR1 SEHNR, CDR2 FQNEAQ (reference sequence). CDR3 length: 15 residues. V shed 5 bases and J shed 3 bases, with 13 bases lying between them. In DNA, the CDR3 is TGTGCCAGCAGCCTCTCAGGGGCGGCTAATGAAAAACTGTTTTTT. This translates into CASSLSGAANEKLFF.

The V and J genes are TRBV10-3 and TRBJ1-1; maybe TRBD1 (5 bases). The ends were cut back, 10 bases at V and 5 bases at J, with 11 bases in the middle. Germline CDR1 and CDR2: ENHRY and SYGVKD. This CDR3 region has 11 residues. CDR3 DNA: TGTGCCACGGGGGATCGGACTGAAGCTTTCTTT. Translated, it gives CATGDRTEAFF.

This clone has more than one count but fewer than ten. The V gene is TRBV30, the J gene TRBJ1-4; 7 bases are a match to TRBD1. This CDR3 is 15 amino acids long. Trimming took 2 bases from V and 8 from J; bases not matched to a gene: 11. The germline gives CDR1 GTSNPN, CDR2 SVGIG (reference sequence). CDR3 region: CAWSFTDRDGEKLFF. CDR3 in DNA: TGTGCCTGGAGTTTTACCGACAGGGATGGGGAAAAACTGTTTTTT.

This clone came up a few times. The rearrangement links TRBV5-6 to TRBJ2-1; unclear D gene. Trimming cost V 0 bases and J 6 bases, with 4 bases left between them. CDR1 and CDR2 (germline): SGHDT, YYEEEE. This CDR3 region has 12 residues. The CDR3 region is CASSLGVNEQFF. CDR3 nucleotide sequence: TGTGCCAGCAGCTTGGGGGTCAATGAGCAGTTCTTC.

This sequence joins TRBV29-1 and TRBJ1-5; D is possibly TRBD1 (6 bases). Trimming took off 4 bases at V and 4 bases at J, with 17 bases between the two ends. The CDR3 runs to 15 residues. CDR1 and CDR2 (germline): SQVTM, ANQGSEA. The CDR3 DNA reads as TGCAGCGTTGTTCTGGTGGGGGGCCTAAATCAGCCCCAGCATTTT. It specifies CSVVLVGGLNQPQHF.

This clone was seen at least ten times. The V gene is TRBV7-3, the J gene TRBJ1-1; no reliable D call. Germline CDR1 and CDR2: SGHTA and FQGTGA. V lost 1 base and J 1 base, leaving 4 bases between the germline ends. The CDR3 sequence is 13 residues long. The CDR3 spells CASSLRGNTEAFF. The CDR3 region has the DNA TGTGCCAGCAGCTTAAGAGGGAACACTGAAGCTTTCTTT.

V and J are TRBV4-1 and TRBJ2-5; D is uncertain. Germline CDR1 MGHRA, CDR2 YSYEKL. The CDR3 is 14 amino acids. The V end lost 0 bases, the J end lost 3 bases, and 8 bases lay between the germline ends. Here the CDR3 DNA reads TGCGCCAGCAGCCAAGAGGATATAAAAGAGACCCAGTACTTC. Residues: CASSQEDIKETQYF.

The CDR3 region has the DNA TGTGCCAGCAGTCGGGACAGGTCGACTAACTATGGCTACACCTTC. Encoded protein: CASSRDRSTNYGYTF. The V call is TRBV6-5, the J call TRBJ1-2, with TRBD1 matching over 8 bases. The V and J ends lost 5 bases and 0 bases, in that order; junction bases with no gene match: 5. CDR3 size: 15 residues. In germline, CDR1 is MNHEY, CDR2 SVGAGI.

The CDR3 DNA is TGCGCCAGCAGCTTAACAGGGGCAGGAACTAATGAAAAACTGTTTTTT. Translated: CASSLTGAGTNEKLFF. V and J are TRBV5-1 and TRBJ1-4; TRBD1 matches 7 bases. The V segment lost 2 bases and the J segment 1 base; nucleotides outside the gene matches: 5. The germline gives CDR1 SGHRS, CDR2 YFSETQ. The CDR3 extends over 16 amino acids.

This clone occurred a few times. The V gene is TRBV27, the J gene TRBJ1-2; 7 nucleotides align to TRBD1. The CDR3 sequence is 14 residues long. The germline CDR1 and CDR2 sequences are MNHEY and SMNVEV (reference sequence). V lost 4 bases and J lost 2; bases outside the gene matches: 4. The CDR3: CASSSGQQNYGYTF. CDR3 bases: TGTGCCAGCAGTTCGGGACAGCAAAACTATGGCTACACCTTC.